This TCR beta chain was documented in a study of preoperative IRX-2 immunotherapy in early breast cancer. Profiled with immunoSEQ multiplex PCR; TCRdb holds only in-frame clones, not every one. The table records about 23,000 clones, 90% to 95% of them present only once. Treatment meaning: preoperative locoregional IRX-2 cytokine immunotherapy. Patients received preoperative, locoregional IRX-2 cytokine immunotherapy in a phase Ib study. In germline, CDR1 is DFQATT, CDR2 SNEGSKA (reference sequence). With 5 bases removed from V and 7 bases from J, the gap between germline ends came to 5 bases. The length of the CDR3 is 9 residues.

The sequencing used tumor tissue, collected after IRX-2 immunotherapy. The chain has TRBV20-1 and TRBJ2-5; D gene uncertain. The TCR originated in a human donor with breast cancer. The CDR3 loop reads CSASGTQYF. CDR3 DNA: TGCAGTGCTTCGGGGACCCAGTACTTC.